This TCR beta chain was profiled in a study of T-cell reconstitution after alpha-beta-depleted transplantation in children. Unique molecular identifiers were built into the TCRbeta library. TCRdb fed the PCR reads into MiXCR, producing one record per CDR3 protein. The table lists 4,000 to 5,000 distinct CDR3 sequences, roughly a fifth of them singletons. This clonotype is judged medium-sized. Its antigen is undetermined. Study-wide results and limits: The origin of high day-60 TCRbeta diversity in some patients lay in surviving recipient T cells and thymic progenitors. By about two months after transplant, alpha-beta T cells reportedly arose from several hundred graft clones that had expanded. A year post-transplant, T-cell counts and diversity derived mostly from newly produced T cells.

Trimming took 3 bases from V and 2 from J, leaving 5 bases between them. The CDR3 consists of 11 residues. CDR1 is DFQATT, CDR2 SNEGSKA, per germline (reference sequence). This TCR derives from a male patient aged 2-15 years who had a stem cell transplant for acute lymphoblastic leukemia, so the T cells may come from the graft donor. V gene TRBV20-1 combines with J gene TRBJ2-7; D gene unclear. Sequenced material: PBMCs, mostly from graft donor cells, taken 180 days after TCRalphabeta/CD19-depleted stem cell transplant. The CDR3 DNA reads TGCAGTGCTAGGGACGCCTACGAGCAGTACTTC. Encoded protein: CSARDAYEQYF.